This T cell receptor (beta chain) appears in the sequencing data of a study of CD8 T cells in Susac syndrome. It was with random hexamers that 0.5 to 1 ug RNA was reverse transcribed. A multiplex approach, immunoSEQ multiplex PCR, amplified TCR beta CDR3 across 54 Vbeta and 13 Jbeta. In TCRdb, the immunoSEQ multiplex PCR reads were re-called with MiXCR into one record per CDR3 protein. The table records around 170,000 distinct CDR3 sequences, approximately 95% of them present only once. CDR1 and CDR2 from the germline V gene are SGHRS and YFSETQ. The length of the CDR3 is 14 residues. V was cut by 6 bases and J by 1 base, with 11 bases left in between. Sequencing of TCR beta covered CD8+ and CD4+ T cells obtained from blood.

The chain couples TRBV5-1 to TRBJ2-1; D not certain. The TCR comes from a human donor with multiple sclerosis. Material: CD8+ T cells from PBMCs. CDR3 sequence: CASTDGWSYNEQFF. As DNA, the CDR3 is TGCGCCAGCACCGACGGGTGGTCCTACAATGAGCAGTTCTTC.